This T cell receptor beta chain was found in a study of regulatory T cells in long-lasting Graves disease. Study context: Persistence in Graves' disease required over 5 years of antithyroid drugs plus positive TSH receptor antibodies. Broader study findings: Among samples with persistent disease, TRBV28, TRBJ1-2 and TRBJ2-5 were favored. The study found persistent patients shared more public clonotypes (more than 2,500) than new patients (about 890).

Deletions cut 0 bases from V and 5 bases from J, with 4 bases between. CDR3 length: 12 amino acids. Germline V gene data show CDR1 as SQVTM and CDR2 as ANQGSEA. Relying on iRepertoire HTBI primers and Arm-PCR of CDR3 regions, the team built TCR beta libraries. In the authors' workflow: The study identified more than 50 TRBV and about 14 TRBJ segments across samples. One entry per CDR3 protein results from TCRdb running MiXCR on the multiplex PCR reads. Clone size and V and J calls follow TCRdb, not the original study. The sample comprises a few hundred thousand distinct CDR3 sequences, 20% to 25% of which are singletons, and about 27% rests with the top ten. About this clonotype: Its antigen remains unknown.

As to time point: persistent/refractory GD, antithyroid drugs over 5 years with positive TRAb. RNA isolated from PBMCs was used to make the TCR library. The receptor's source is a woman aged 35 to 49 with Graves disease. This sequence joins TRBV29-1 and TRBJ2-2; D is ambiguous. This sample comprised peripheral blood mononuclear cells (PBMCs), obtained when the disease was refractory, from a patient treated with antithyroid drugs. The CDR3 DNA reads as TGCAGCGTTGAAGATCGAACCGGGGAGCTGTTTTTT. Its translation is CSVEDRTGELFF.